The rows below give T cell receptor beta chains drawn from one sample of a study of cytomegalovirus exposure and HLA in healthy donors. TCRdb's table, derived via immunoSEQ multiplex PCR, lists solely in-frame clones and lacks some. The table lists roughly 100,000 clones, about 70% of them singletons. Source material: PBMCs. The receptors derive from a young man in good health and CMV-seronegative. Both conserved end residues are part of each CDR3. Each record gives: CDR3 DNA, CDR3 protein, J gene, clone size, V gene, D gene. A D gene is named only where the DNA matches it firmly. Not all rows give a size; the values are once, few, many and, for expanded clones, a class.

CDR3nt: TGTGCCAGCACCCTTAATAATGAGCAGTTCTTC
CDR3aa: CASTLNNEQFF
j_gene: TRBJ2-1
abundance: few
v_gene: TRBV28
d_gene: .

CDR3nt: TGTGCCAGCAGCTTAGCCCGAATCCGGGACTGGGGGACCGGGGAGCTGTTTTTT
CDR3aa: CASSLARIRDWGTGELFF
j_gene: TRBJ2-2
abundance: .
v_gene: TRBV7-6
d_gene: .

CDR3nt: TGTGCCAGCTCACTACAGGGCTCTGGGGCCAACGTCCTGACTTTC
CDR3aa: CASSLQGSGANVLTF
j_gene: TRBJ2-6
abundance: .
v_gene: TRBV18
d_gene: .

CDR3nt: TGTGCCAGCAGCAACCGACAGGGGGCTAATGAAAAACTGTTTTTT
CDR3aa: CASSNRQGANEKLFF
j_gene: TRBJ1-4
abundance: .
v_gene: TRBV7-9
d_gene: TRBD1

CDR3nt: TGCGCCAGCAGCCCGGGGGACAGCTGGAAAAACATTCAGTACTTC
CDR3aa: CASSPGDSWKNIQYF
j_gene: TRBJ2-4
abundance: few
v_gene: TRBV5-1
d_gene: .

CDR3nt: TGTGCCATCAGTGAGCCTGGCAGCAAGACGGGTGGCTACACCTTC
CDR3aa: CAISEPGSKTGGYTF
j_gene: TRBJ1-2
abundance: .
v_gene: TRBV10-3
d_gene: .

CDR3nt: TGTGCCAGCAGTGGGGGGGGGATCGGCTACGAGCAGTACTTC
CDR3aa: CASSGGGIGYEQYF
j_gene: TRBJ2-7
abundance: .
v_gene: TRBV27
d_gene: TRBD2

CDR3nt: TGTGCCAGTCCCCCTGGGACTAGCGGCTACGAGCAGTACTTC
CDR3aa: CASPPGTSGYEQYF
j_gene: TRBJ2-7
abundance: .
v_gene: TRBV21-1
d_gene: .

CDR3nt: TGTGCCAGCTCAGAGGACAGGGGGGCCTACGAGCAGTACTTC
CDR3aa: CASSEDRGAYEQYF
j_gene: TRBJ2-7
abundance: .
v_gene: TRBV18
d_gene: TRBD1

CDR3nt: TGTGCCAGCAGCCAGTATGTAGGGACTAGCTCCTACAATGAGCAGTTCTTC
CDR3aa: CASSQYVGTSSYNEQFF
j_gene: TRBJ2-1
abundance: .
v_gene: TRBV4-2
d_gene: TRBD2

CDR3nt: TGTGCCAGCAGTGAGTTCCGTGAGACCCAGTACTTC
CDR3aa: CASSEFRETQYF
j_gene: TRBJ2-5
abundance: .
v_gene: TRBV2
d_gene: .

CDR3nt: TGTGCCAGCAAGGGAGCAAACCAAGAGACCCAGTACTTC
CDR3aa: CASKGANQETQYF
j_gene: TRBJ2-5
abundance: .
v_gene: TRBV7-2
d_gene: .

CDR3nt: TGTGCCAGCAGCTATGGGGGGACAGGGGACAATGAGCAGTTCTTC
CDR3aa: CASSYGGTGDNEQFF
j_gene: TRBJ2-1
abundance: once
v_gene: TRBV7-2
d_gene: TRBD1

CDR3nt: TGTGCCAGCAGCCAAGATCAGATGGGACTAGCGGGAGTCCAGTACTTC
CDR3aa: CASSQDQMGLAGVQYF
j_gene: TRBJ2-5
abundance: few
v_gene: TRBV4-2
d_gene: TRBD2

CDR3nt: TGTGCCAGCAGTCCAGGGCCTTATGAAGCTTTCTTT
CDR3aa: CASSPGPYEAFF
j_gene: TRBJ1-1
abundance: .
v_gene: TRBV28
d_gene: .

CDR3nt: TGTGCCAGCTCAACTGAGGCAGTCCGGCGCGGGGAGCTGTTTTTT
CDR3aa: CASSTEAVRRGELFF
j_gene: TRBJ2-2
abundance: few
v_gene: TRBV18
d_gene: .

CDR3nt: TGTGCCAGCAGTGAAGGGACAGGGGGCATGTATGGCTACACCTTC
CDR3aa: CASSEGTGGMYGYTF
j_gene: TRBJ1-2
abundance: few
v_gene: TRBV6-1
d_gene: TRBD1

CDR3nt: TGTGCCAGCAGTTACTCCCGCGGGATGGGGAATGAGCAGTTCTTC
CDR3aa: CASSYSRGMGNEQFF
j_gene: TRBJ2-1
abundance: .
v_gene: TRBV6-5
d_gene: .

CDR3nt: TGTGCCTGGAGTGGGGACAGGCCCTACGAGCAGTACTTC
CDR3aa: CAWSGDRPYEQYF
j_gene: TRBJ2-7
abundance: .
v_gene: TRBV30
d_gene: TRBD1

CDR3nt: TGTGCCAGCAGCCCCTCAGGGACCAAAAACATTCAGTACTTC
CDR3aa: CASSPSGTKNIQYF
j_gene: TRBJ2-4
abundance: few
v_gene: TRBV5-4
d_gene: .

CDR3nt: TGTGCCAGCTACCTCCGGGTAGGGCAGGGGCGAGGCACTGAAGCTTTCTTT
CDR3aa: CASYLRVGQGRGTEAFF
j_gene: TRBJ1-1
abundance: .
v_gene: TRBV28
d_gene: .

CDR3nt: TGTGCCAGCAGTGACTCTGTAACTAGCGGGAGCCATGAGCAGTTCTTC
CDR3aa: CASSDSVTSGSHEQFF
j_gene: TRBJ2-1
abundance: few
v_gene: TRBV6-4
d_gene: TRBD2

CDR3nt: TGTGCCAGCATTCGCAGGGGAAACACCGGGGAGCTGTTTTTT
CDR3aa: CASIRRGNTGELFF
j_gene: TRBJ2-2
abundance: .
v_gene: TRBV6-6
d_gene: .

CDR3nt: TGTGCCAGCAGTGGCCGAACCGGGGGCTCCTACGAGCAGTACTTC
CDR3aa: CASSGRTGGSYEQYF
j_gene: TRBJ2-7
abundance: .
v_gene: TRBV6-1
d_gene: .

CDR3nt: TGTGCCAGCTCACCTCGACAGGGGTCGGGAAACACCATATATTTT
CDR3aa: CASSPRQGSGNTIYF
j_gene: TRBJ1-3
abundance: .
v_gene: TRBV18
d_gene: TRBD1

CDR3nt: TGCAGCGGAGGCCGGGGGGCCACTGGGGATGAGCAGTTCTTC
CDR3aa: CSGGRGATGDEQFF
j_gene: TRBJ2-1
abundance: .
v_gene: TRBV29-1
d_gene: .

CDR3nt: TGTGCCAGCGAACAAGTAAACATTCAGTACTTC
CDR3aa: CASEQVNIQYF
j_gene: TRBJ2-4
abundance: .
v_gene: TRBV5-8
d_gene: .

CDR3nt: TGTGCCAGCAGTTTAACTAGCGGGAGCTACGAGCAGTACTTC
CDR3aa: CASSLTSGSYEQYF
j_gene: TRBJ2-7
abundance: few
v_gene: TRBV27
d_gene: TRBD2

CDR3nt: TGTGCCAGCAGCGCCCGGAGGACTAGCGGGAGTCATGAGCAGTTCTTC
CDR3aa: CASSARRTSGSHEQFF
j_gene: TRBJ2-1
abundance: .
v_gene: TRBV7-3
d_gene: TRBD2

CDR3nt: TGTGCCAGCAGTGAATCTGTGGGCTATTCACCCCTCCACTTT
CDR3aa: CASSESVGYSPLHF
j_gene: TRBJ1-6
abundance: .
v_gene: TRBV25-1
d_gene: .

CDR3nt: TGTGCCAGCAGCCCCGGACAGAAACGCACAGATACGCAGTATTTT
CDR3aa: CASSPGQKRTDTQYF
j_gene: TRBJ2-3
abundance: few
v_gene: TRBV5-8
d_gene: .

CDR3nt: TGTGCCAGCAGTTCAGGGGGCGTCAGCTATGGCTACACCTTC
CDR3aa: CASSSGGVSYGYTF
j_gene: TRBJ1-2
abundance: few
v_gene: TRBV27
d_gene: TRBD1

CDR3nt: TGCGCCAGCAGCCCGAACAGACTAGCGATCACGGGAGACTACAATGAGCAGTTCTTC
CDR3aa: CASSPNRLAITGDYNEQFF
j_gene: TRBJ2-1
abundance: once
v_gene: TRBV5-1
d_gene: TRBD2

CDR3nt: TGTGCCATCAGGGCGGGTTCTCGGGCCGAGCAGTACTTC
CDR3aa: CAIRAGSRAEQYF
j_gene: TRBJ2-7
abundance: .
v_gene: TRBV10-3
d_gene: .

CDR3nt: TGTGCCTGGAGTGACAGGGCCCCAGGGGCTGAAGCTTTCTTT
CDR3aa: CAWSDRAPGAEAFF
j_gene: TRBJ1-1
abundance: .
v_gene: TRBV30
d_gene: .

CDR3nt: TGTGCCAGCAGTGAAGGGGGCCTGGCTGGCAATCAGCCCCAGCATTTT
CDR3aa: CASSEGGLAGNQPQHF
j_gene: TRBJ1-5
abundance: .
v_gene: TRBV2
d_gene: .

CDR3nt: TGTGCCAGCAGCCAAGATCCTGGGCGACAGGGAGGTGGGCCCCAGCATTTT
CDR3aa: CASSQDPGRQGGGPQHF
j_gene: TRBJ1-5
abundance: .
v_gene: TRBV4-2
d_gene: TRBD1

CDR3nt: TGTGCCAGTAGACCGGACAGAAATAATGAAAAACTGTTTTTT
CDR3aa: CASRPDRNNEKLFF
j_gene: TRBJ1-4
abundance: .
v_gene: TRBV19
d_gene: .

CDR3nt: TGTGCCAGCAGCGTTATAGAAGACACCGGGGAGCTGTTTTTT
CDR3aa: CASSVIEDTGELFF
j_gene: TRBJ2-2
abundance: .
v_gene: TRBV9
d_gene: .

CDR3nt: TGTGCCAGCAGCGGTAGGGGTGGGGATGAGACCCAGTACTTC
CDR3aa: CASSGRGGDETQYF
j_gene: TRBJ2-5
abundance: once
v_gene: TRBV7-2
d_gene: .

CDR3nt: TGTGCCAGCAGAATGACAGGGTCCTACGAGCAGTACTTC
CDR3aa: CASRMTGSYEQYF
j_gene: TRBJ2-7
abundance: .
v_gene: TRBV21-1
d_gene: .

CDR3nt: TGTGCCAGCAGCCCCGGCGGGGGCGGGAGCTCCTACAATGAGCAGTTCTTC
CDR3aa: CASSPGGGGSSYNEQFF
j_gene: TRBJ2-1
abundance: .
v_gene: TRBV5-4
d_gene: .